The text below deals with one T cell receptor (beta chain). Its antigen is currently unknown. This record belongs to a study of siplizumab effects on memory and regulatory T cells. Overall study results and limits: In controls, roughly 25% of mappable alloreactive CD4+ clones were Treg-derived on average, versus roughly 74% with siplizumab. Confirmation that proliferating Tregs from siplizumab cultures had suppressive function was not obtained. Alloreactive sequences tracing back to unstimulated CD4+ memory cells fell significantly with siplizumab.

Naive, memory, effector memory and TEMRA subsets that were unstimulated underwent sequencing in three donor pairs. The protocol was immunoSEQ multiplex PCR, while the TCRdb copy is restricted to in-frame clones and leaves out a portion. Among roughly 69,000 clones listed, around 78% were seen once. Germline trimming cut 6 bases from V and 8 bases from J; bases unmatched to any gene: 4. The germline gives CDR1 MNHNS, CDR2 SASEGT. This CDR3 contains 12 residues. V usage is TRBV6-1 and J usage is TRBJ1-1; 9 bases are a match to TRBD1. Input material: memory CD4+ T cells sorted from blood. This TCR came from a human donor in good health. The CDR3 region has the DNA TGTGCCAGCAGAAGGACAGGGGAAGAAGCTTTCTTT. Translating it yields CASRRTGEEAFF.